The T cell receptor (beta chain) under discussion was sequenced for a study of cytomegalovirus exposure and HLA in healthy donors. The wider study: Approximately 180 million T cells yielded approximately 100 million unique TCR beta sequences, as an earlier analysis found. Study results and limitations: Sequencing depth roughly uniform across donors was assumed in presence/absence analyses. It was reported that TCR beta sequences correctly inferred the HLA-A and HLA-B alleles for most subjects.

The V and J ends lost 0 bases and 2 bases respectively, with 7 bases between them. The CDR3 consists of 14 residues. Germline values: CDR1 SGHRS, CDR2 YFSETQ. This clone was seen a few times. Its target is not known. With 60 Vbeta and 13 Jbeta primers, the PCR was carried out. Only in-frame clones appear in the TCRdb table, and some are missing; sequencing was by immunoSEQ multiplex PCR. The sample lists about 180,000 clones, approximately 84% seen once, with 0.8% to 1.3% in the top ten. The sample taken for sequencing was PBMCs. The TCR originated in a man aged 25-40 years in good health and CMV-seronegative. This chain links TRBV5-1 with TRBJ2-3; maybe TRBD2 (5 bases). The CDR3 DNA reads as TGCGCCAGCAGCTTGGAGCGGTCCACAGATACGCAGTATTTT. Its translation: CASSLERSTDTQYF. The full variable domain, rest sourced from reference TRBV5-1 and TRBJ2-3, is KAGVTQTPRYLIKTRGQQVTLSCSPISGHRSVSWYQQTPGQGLQFLFEYFSETQRNKGNFPGRFSGRQFSNSRSEMNVSTLELGDSALYLCASSLERSTDTQYFGPGTRLTVL.